The text below deals with one T cell receptor beta chain. Its antigen is unknown. The data were obtained in a study of shared clonotypes between healthy human individuals. As for the study in general: Donors consisted of two women and three men between 18 and 49. Study results and caveats: Sampling was confined to blood; repertoires within tissues likely differ.

CDR3 length: 13 residues. The ends lost 8 bases at V and 5 bases at J; junction bases unmatched: 4. The V gene's germline CDR1 is MDHEN and CDR2 SYDVKM. Here immunoSEQ multiplex PCR was the method, and the copy in TCRdb shows in-frame clones only, minus some. The table records fewer than 650,000 clones, 76% of them present only once. The clonotype comes from a middle-aged woman in good health. Some clones in this sample may be carry-over from other donors' samples. Specimen: PBMCs. The chain employs TRBV28 and TRBJ2-5; TRBD2 matches at 11 bases. This chain's CDR3 is CASLAGGGETQYF. The CDR3 DNA reads TGTGCCAGCTTAGCGGGAGGGGGGGAGACCCAGTACTTC.